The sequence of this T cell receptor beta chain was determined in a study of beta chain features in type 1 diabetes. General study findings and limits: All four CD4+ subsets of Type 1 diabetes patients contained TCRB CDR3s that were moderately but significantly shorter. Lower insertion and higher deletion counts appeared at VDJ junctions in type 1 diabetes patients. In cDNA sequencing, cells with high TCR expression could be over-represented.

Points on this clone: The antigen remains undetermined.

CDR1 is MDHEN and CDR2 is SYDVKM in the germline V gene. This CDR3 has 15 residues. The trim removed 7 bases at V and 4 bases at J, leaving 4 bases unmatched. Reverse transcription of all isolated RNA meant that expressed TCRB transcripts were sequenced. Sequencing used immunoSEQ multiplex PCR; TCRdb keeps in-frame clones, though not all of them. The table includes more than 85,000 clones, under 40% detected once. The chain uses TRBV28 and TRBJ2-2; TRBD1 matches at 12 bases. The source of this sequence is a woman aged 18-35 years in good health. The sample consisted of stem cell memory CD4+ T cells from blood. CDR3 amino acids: CASTRDRGRTGELFF. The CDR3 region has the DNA TGTGCCAGCACCAGGGACAGGGGGCGCACCGGGGAGCTGTTTTTT.